The 22 T cell receptor beta chains given below trace back to one sample, sequenced in a study of T cell clonality in common variable immunodeficiency. The repertoire was sequenced with immunoSEQ multiplex PCR; TCRdb's copy has only in-frame clones and lacks some. Captured here are approximately 44,000 clones, none seen once; the top ten comprise approximately 2.9%. Sample: peripheral blood mononuclear cells. Receptor source: a person between 18 and 70 years old in good health.

This clone showed up many times. The CDR3 is cut off 3 residues early in the read; its end comes from the germline J gene. This chain joins TRBV20-1 and TRBJ1-1; maybe TRBD1 (6 bases). CDR1 is DFQATT and CDR2 is SNEGSKA in the germline V gene (reference sequence). The CDR3 consists of 14 residues. CDR3 loop: CSAREVVRLGGAFF. Incomplete CDR3 DNA: TGCAGTGCTAGAGAAGTGGTCCGCCTAGGGGGA.

This clone has at least ten counts. The read ends 3 residues before the CDR3 terminus; that terminus is restored from the germline J gene. The J gene is TRBJ1-1, the V gene TRBV20-1; D is possibly TRBD1 (6 bases). Trimming took 5 bases from V and 3 from J, leaving 13 bases between them. Per the germline V gene, CDR1 is DFQATT and CDR2 is SNEGSKA (reference sequence). This CDR3 comprises 13 residues. CDR3 DNA (partial): TGCAGTGCTGTAAGCAGGGGCCACACTGAA. Its translation: CSAVSRGHTE. The whole CDR3 protein reads CSAVSRGHTEAFF.

This clone was observed at least ten times. The read ends 3 residues shy of where the CDR3 ends; the end is completed using the germline J gene. V is TRBV19 and J is TRBJ2-3; D remains unclear. V shed 3 bases and J shed 6 bases, with 13 bases lying between them. The CDR3 is 14 residues long. Looked up from germline, CDR1 is LNHDA and CDR2 is SQIVND (reference sequence). The CDR3 loop reads CASSIQGGSDTQYF. Partial CDR3 DNA: TGTGCCAGTAGTATCCAAGGCGGCTCGGATACG.

This clone occurred many times. The read gets to within 3 residues of the CDR3 end, and the germline J gene fills in the rest. The chain has TRBV5-3 and TRBJ2-7; TRBD1 matches at 9 bases. TRBV5-3 is recorded as an ORF, its role being uncertain. The CDR3 runs to 12 residues. After removal of 9 bases from V and 2 bases from J, the junction contained 3 bases not matched to a gene. The CDR3 bases that were read are TGTGCCAAACGGACAGGGGCCTACGAG. Its translation is CAKRTGAYE. The whole CDR3 is CAKRTGAYEQYF.

At least ten counts were recorded for this clone. Partial CDR3 DNA: TGTGCCAGCAGCGTAGGCGCTAGCGGGGCCTACAATGAG. Translating it yields CASSVGASGAYNE. The complete CDR3 protein is CASSVGASGAYNEQFF. The chain carries TRBV9 and TRBJ2-1, with 9 bases fitting TRBD2. The read terminates 3 residues before the CDR3 end, so the remaining end is supplied by the germline J gene. This CDR3 has 16 amino acids. CDR1 is SGDLS, CDR2 YYNGEE, per germline. The junction had 3 bases not matched to a gene; V was cut back by 0 bases and J by 2 bases.

This clone was observed at least ten times. The observed sequence ends 3 residues before the CDR3 terminus, with the missing tail filled in from the germline J gene. This chain joins TRBV7-9 and TRBJ1-1; a possible D gene is TRBD1 (5 bases). Germline values: CDR1 SEHNR, CDR2 FQNEAQ (reference sequence). Deletions cut 1 base from V and 5 bases from J, with 14 bases between. CDR3 length: 15 amino acids. The DNA read from the CDR3 is TGTGCCAGCAGCTTAGGGACACCGATAAGGACTGAA. Translated, it gives CASSLGTPIRTE. The complete CDR3 reads CASSLGTPIRTEAFF.

In its sample, this clone ranks as medium-sized. The observed sequence ends 3 residues before the CDR3 terminus, with the missing tail filled in from the germline J gene. The chain is built from TRBV6-1 and TRBJ1-2; tentative D call: TRBD1 (5 bases). Germline-derived CDR1 and CDR2 are MNHNS and SASEGT. V was cut by 0 bases and J by 0 bases, with 8 bases left in between. The CDR3 spans 15 residues. The CDR3 is CASSEALGANYGYTF. The covered CDR3 bases are TGTGCCAGCAGTGAAGCGCTAGGGGCTAACTATGGC.

This clone showed up many times. Read sequence stops 3 residues before the CDR3 end, and the germline J gene provides the missing end. The V call is TRBV2, the J call TRBJ1-1, with TRBD1 matching over 7 bases. Germline trimming cut 8 bases from V and 0 bases from J; bases unmatched to any gene: 6. The CDR3 runs 14 residues. CDR1 SNHLY and CDR2 FYNNEI come from the germline V gene. The CDR3 here is CASQIQGLNTEAFF. CDR3 bases read: TGTGCCAGCCAGATACAGGGGCTGAACACTGAA.

This clone was detected many times. The read terminates 3 residues before the CDR3 end, so the remaining end is supplied by the germline J gene. The genes are TRBV20-1 and TRBJ2-5; 9 positions match TRBD2. The CDR3 loop spans 16 amino acids. Losses at the gene ends were 3 bases for V and 1 base for J; bases not matched to a gene: 9. Germline V gene sequence: CDR1 DFQATT, CDR2 SNEGSKA (reference sequence). CDR3 protein: CSAREGLAGSQETQYF. Partial CDR3 DNA: TGCAGTGCTAGGGAAGGGCTAGCGGGGTCCCAAGAGACC.

This clone was picked up many times. The covered CDR3 bases are TGCGCCAGCAGCTTGGGGAGCGGACGCTTCTATGGC. Translation: CASSLGSGRFYG. From start to end, the CDR3 is CASSLGSGRFYGYTF. This chain joins TRBV5-1 and TRBJ1-2; no clear D. The CDR3 end falls 3 residues outside the read, so it is completed with the germline J gene. This CDR3 is 15 amino acids long. Germline CDR1 and CDR2: SGHRS and YFSETQ. The V end lost 0 bases, the J end lost 4 bases, and 13 bases lay between the germline ends.

Points on this clone: The read terminates 3 residues ahead of where the CDR3 ends, so the germline J gene completes it. J is TRBJ2-1 and V is TRBV25-1; no clear D gene. This CDR3 has 12 residues. V was clipped by 7 bases and J by 4 bases, with 8 bases between them. Germline CDR1 is MGHDK and CDR2 is SYGVNS. The part of the CDR3 DNA that was read is TGTGCCAGCATGGCAGTTTACAATGAG. Encoded protein: CASMAVYNE. The complete CDR3 protein is CASMAVYNEQFF.

The sample holds many counts of this clone. The read gets to within 3 residues of the CDR3 end, and the germline J gene fills in the rest. The V call is TRBV7-3, the J call TRBJ2-1; D remains unclear. This CDR3 spans 13 amino acids. With 4 bases removed from V and 7 bases from J, the gap between germline ends came to 11 bases. Germline V gene lookup returns CDR1 SGHTA and CDR2 FQGTGA. The sequenced CDR3 bases are TGTGCCAGCAGCTCCGGTGTTCTTAATGAG. Translation: CASSSGVLNE. The entire CDR3 protein is CASSSGVLNEQFF.

This clone appeared many times. The read stops 3 residues short of the end of the CDR3; the missing end is completed from the germline J gene. The chain couples TRBV2 to TRBJ1-1; possible D gene TRBD1, 5 bases. The CDR3 extends over 15 amino acids. CDR1 is SNHLY, CDR2 FYNNEI, per germline. Trimming removed 6 bases at V and 1 base at J, with 15 bases between. The chain's CDR3 is CASRRGRGQNTEAFF. The sequenced CDR3 bases are TGTGCCAGCAGAAGGGGTAGGGGCCAGAACACTGAA.

In this sample, this clone turned up many times. Read data end 3 residues before the CDR3 end; the end is taken from the germline J gene. The V gene is TRBV7-8, the J gene TRBJ2-7, with a possible D match to TRBD1 (5 bases). The V end was cut by 1 base, the J end by 6 bases, with 16 bases between. Per germline, CDR1 SGHVS and CDR2 FQNEAQ. The CDR3 runs 15 residues. CDR3 DNA, as far as it was read: TGTGCCAGCAGCTTAGGGGGCAGGGTAGTAAGCGAG. Protein product: CASSLGGRVVSE. The entire CDR3 reads CASSLGGRVVSEQYF.

This clone was counted many times. Read data end 3 residues before the CDR3 end; the end is taken from the germline J gene. The chain links TRBV20-1 to TRBJ2-1; 9 bases are a match to TRBD2. Germline-derived CDR1 and CDR2 are DFQATT and SNEGSKA (reference sequence). The V gene end was trimmed by 1 base and the J gene end by 4 bases; junction bases not matched to a gene: 2. The CDR3 extends over 14 amino acids. The covered CDR3 bases are TGCAGTGCTAGAGGACTAGCGGAGTACAATGAG. This encodes CSARGLAEYNE. The whole CDR3 reads CSARGLAEYNEQFF.

This clone appeared many times. Read data end 3 residues before the CDR3 end; the end is taken from the germline J gene. The chain links TRBV5-8 to TRBJ2-7; the D is unclear. The V gene lost 0 bases and the J gene lost 4 bases, with 2 bases spanning the gap. CDR1 SGHTS and CDR2 YDEGEE come from the germline V gene. The CDR3 totals 11 residues. The DNA read from the CDR3 is TGTGCCAGCAGCTTGGCATACGAG. Its translation is CASSLAYE. The CDR3 in its entirety is CASSLAYEQYF.

The sample holds many counts of this clone. The read ends 3 residues early relative to the CDR3; the germline J gene fills the gap. The chain joins TRBV12-5 to TRBJ2-1; unclear D gene. In germline, CDR1 is LGHNT, CDR2 FRNRAP. V gave up 6 bases and J gave up 9 bases, with 9 bases separating them. The CDR3 totals 11 residues. CDR3 amino acids: CASGSVAEQFF. CDR3 bases read: TGTGCTAGTGGCTCGGTTGCTGAG.

This clone was observed at least ten times. Coverage ceases 3 residues before the CDR3 finishes, and the germline J gene fills in the end. The chain recombines TRBV6-4 with TRBJ1-1; weak D call: TRBD1 (5 bases). The length of the CDR3 is 14 residues. The germline gives CDR1 MRHNA, CDR2 SNTAGT. Trimming shortened V by 0 bases and J by 5 bases, and 10 bases separated the two germline ends. The part of the CDR3 DNA that was read is TGTGCCAGCAGTGACTCGGGGCCCAGGACTGAA. The encoded protein is CASSDSGPRTE. The CDR3 as a whole reads CASSDSGPRTEAFF.

There are many counts of this clone. The CDR3 goes on 3 residues after the read ends, and that part is filled in from the germline J gene. The gene calls are TRBV6-1 and TRBJ1-2; TRBD1 matches 8 bases. The CDR3 covers 16 residues. Looked up from germline, CDR1 is MNHNS and CDR2 is SASEGT. The CDR3 sequence: CASSEVPDREGWGYTF. CDR3 DNA, as far as it was read: TGTGCCAGCAGTGAAGTCCCGGACAGGGAGGGTTGGGGC.

This clone was counted ten times or more. The read ends 3 residues shy of where the CDR3 ends; the end is completed using the germline J gene. The chain carries TRBV7-2 and TRBJ2-1, with D possibly being TRBD1 (6 bases). CDR3 length: 16 residues. Germline V gene data show CDR1 as SGHTA and CDR2 as FQGNSA. V lost 0 bases to trimming and J lost 5 bases, with 14 bases between them. The DNA read from the CDR3 is TGTGCCAGCAGCTTAGCAGGGGGAGTTACCAACAATGAG. As protein: CASSLAGGVTNNE. Given in full, the CDR3 is CASSLAGGVTNNEQFF. Combining the CDR3 with reference TRBV7-2 and TRBJ2-1 gives the whole variable domain GAGVSQSPSNKVTEKGKDVELRCDPISGHTALYWYRQSLGQGLEFLIYFQGNSAPDKSGLPSDRFSAERTGGSVSTLTIQRTQQEDSAVYLCASSLAGGVTNNEQFFGPGTRLTVL.

This clone was counted at least ten times. The CDR3 goes on 3 residues after the read ends, and that part is filled in from the germline J gene. V is TRBV11-2 and J is TRBJ1-3; D may be TRBD1 (6 bases). This CDR3 has 15 amino acids. Germline CDR1 SGHAT, CDR2 FQNNGV. Trimming took off 4 bases at V and 0 bases at J, with 10 bases between the two ends. The sequenced part of the CDR3 DNA is TGTGCCAGCAGCTCCGACAGGACCTCTGGAAACACC. As protein: CASSSDRTSGNT. The whole CDR3 sequence is CASSSDRTSGNTIYF.

This clone was detected ten times or more. CDR3 sequence: CASSLRPGDGYTF. CDR3 DNA, as far as it was read: TGCGCCAGCAGCTTGCGGCCAGGGGATGGC. The rearrangement uses TRBV5-1 and TRBJ1-2; TRBD1 might be the D (6 bases). The sequence runs out 3 residues before the end of the CDR3; the remainder is reconstructed from the germline J gene. The germline V gene encodes CDR1 SGHRS and CDR2 YFSETQ. Between the trimmed V and J ends, which lost 1 base and 6 bases, there was a span of 10 bases. This CDR3 comprises 13 residues.